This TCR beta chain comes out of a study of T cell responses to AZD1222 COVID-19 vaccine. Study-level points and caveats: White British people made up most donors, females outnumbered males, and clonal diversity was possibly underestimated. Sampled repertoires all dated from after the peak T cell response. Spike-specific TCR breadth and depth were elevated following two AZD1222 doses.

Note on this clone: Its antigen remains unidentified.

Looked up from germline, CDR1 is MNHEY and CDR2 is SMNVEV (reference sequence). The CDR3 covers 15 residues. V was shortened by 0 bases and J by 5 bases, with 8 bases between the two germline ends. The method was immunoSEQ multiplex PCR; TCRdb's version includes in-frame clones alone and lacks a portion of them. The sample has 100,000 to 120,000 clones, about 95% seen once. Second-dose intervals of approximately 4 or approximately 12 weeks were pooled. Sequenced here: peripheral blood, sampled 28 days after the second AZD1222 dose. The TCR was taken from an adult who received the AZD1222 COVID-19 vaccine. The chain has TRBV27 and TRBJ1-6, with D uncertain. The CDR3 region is CASSLSSVNNSPLHF. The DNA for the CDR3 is TGTGCCAGCAGTTTATCGTCGGTCAATAATTCACCCCTCCACTTT.